The 11 T cell receptor beta chains below come from one sample, sequenced in a study of identical twins listed by TCRdb under 2016. The library was generated by 5' RACE. The sequencing machine was an Illumina HiSeq 2000. TCRdb passed the public sequencing reads through fastp at Q25 and MiXCR, retaining productive beta sequences. Rows with one shared CDR3 protein collapse into an entry with the most common genes and DNA. This sample is represented by 1.5 million to 2 million distinct CDR3 sequences; less than 35% of them were singletons. The top ten constitute 0.27% of the sample. The sequencing sample was made of cord blood. The origin of the receptors is a newborn girl in good health.

This clonotype is a singleton in its sample. A junction boundary mismatches the germline segment, possibly from a read error. The chain uses TRBV29-1 and TRBJ2-5; TRBD1 matches 7 bases. From germline, CDR1 is SQVTM and CDR2 ANQGSEA. The CDR3 is 12 amino acids. The CDR3 bases are TGCAGCGGCCGGACAGGTCAAGAGACCCGGTACTTC. It specifies CSGRTGQETRYF.

This clonotype was seen many times. The chain links TRBV29-1 to TRBJ2-3; 10 bases map to TRBD2. Germline trimming cut 0 bases from V and 5 bases from J; bases unmatched to any gene: 8. The CDR3 has 16 residues. Germline V gene sequence: CDR1 SQVTM, CDR2 ANQGSEA. This chain's CDR3 is CSVEDPSGRARDTQYF. The CDR3 DNA sequence: TGCAGCGTTGAAGATCCGAGCGGGAGGGCTAGAGATACGCAGTATTTT.

Only a few counts were recorded for this clonotype. The V and J genes are TRBV7-2 and TRBJ1-1; possible D gene TRBD1, 5 bases. CDR1 is SGHTA and CDR2 is FQGNSA in the germline V gene. This CDR3 has 13 amino acids. Trimming took 0 bases from V and 10 from J, leaving 12 bases between them. CDR3: CASSLAGGGSAFF. CDR3 nucleotides: TGTGCCAGCAGCTTAGCCGGGGGGGGGTCAGCTTTCTTT.

This clonotype was found once. CDR3 sequence: CASRRDIAYEQYF. The CDR3 bases are TGTGCCAGCAGAAGGGACATTGCCTACGAGCAGTACTTC. This chain links TRBV28 with TRBJ2-1, with a weak D call TRBD1 (6 bases). The tail of the sequence fits TRBJ2-7 better, so the J call may be wrong. The CDR3 has 13 residues. Germline CDR1 and CDR2: MDHEN and SYDVKM.

This chain connects TRBV10-3 to TRBJ1-1, with D perhaps matching TRBD1 (6 bases). This CDR3 is 13 amino acids long. Germline loops: CDR1 ENHRY, CDR2 SYGVKD. Trimming removed 7 bases from V and 5 bases from J, with 14 bases in between. The CDR3 spells CAITNREGTEAFF. Here the CDR3 DNA reads TGTGCCATCACCAACAGGGAAGGAACTGAAGCTTTCTTT.

This clonotype was counted between two and nine times. The chain is built from TRBV27 and TRBJ2-5, with TRBD1 identical over 11 bases. The length of the CDR3 is 16 residues. V gave up 6 bases and J gave up 3 bases; unmatched junction bases: 9. Germline V CDR1 and CDR2: MNHEY, SMNVEV (reference sequence). CDR3 amino acids: CASSFRDRGLKETQYF. CDR3 nucleotide sequence: TGTGCCAGCAGCTTTCGGGACAGGGGGTTAAAAGAGACCCAGTACTTC.

The chain combines TRBV6-5 with TRBJ2-1; perhaps TRBD2 as D (6 bases). Trimming pared 6 bases from V and 7 bases from J, leaving 13 bases between. This CDR3 region has 13 residues. The V gene's germline CDR1 is MNHEY and CDR2 SVGAGI. This chain's CDR3 is CASRAGTPNEQFF. The CDR3 region has the DNA TGTGCCAGCAGGGCCGGGACTCCGAATGAGCAGTTCTTC.

This clonotype was counted once. A junction end diverges from the germline sequence, so it may reflect a read error. This chain connects TRBV12-3 or TRBV12-4 to TRBJ1-2; TRBD1 agrees at 8 bases. The CDR3 extends over 12 amino acids. CDR3 loop: CACSLTGVGYTF. CDR3 nucleotides: TGTGCCTGCAGTTTGACAGGGGTTGGCTACACCTTC.

This clonotype was picked up many times. This sequence joins TRBV28 and TRBJ2-7, with D perhaps matching TRBD1 (6 bases). This CDR3 is built from 13 residues. Germline-derived CDR1 and CDR2 are MDHEN and SYDVKM. V lost 6 bases and J lost 0, with 9 bases in between. The CDR3 region is CASRTGNSYEQYF. CDR3 in DNA: TGTGCCAGCAGAACAGGGAACTCCTACGAGCAGTACTTC.

This clonotype was recorded at least ten times. This sequence joins TRBV12-3 or TRBV12-4 and TRBJ2-1; D unresolved. Trimming shortened V by 0 bases and J by 2 bases, and 8 bases separated the two germline ends. This CDR3 comprises 15 residues. The CDR3 here is CASSLALGPYNEQFF. The CDR3 region has the DNA TGTGCCAGCAGTTTAGCGCTAGGACCCTACAATGAGCAGTTCTTC.

This clonotype has just a few counts. The rearrangement uses TRBV6-1 and TRBJ2-7; D possibly uses TRBD1 or TRBD2 (6 bases each). Between the trimmed V and J ends, which lost 4 bases and 0 bases, there was a span of 10 bases. CDR1 MNHNS and CDR2 SASEGT come from the germline V gene. This CDR3 comprises 14 residues. The CDR3 nucleotides are TGTGCCAGCAGTGGGACGGGGGCCTCCTACGAGCAGTACTTC. It encodes CASSGTGASYEQYF.